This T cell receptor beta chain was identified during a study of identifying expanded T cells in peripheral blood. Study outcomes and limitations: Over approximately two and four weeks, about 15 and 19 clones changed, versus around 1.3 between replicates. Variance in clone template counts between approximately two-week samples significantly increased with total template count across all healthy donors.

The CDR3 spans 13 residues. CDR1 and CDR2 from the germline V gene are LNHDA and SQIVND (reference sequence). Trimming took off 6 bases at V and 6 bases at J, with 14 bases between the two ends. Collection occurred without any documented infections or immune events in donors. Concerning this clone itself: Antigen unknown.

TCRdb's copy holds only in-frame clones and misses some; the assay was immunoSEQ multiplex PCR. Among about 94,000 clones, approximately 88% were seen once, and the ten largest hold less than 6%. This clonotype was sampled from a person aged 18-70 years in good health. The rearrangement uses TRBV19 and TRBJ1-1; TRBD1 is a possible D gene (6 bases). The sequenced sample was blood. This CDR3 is CASSTGRLAEAFF. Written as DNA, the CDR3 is TGTGCCAGTAGCACAGGGAGATTGGCTGAAGCTTTCTTT.